Sequencing of this TCR beta chain was carried out in a study of blood T cell repertoires in COVID-19. The repertoire was sequenced with immunoSEQ multiplex PCR; TCRdb's copy has only in-frame clones and lacks some. Of around 150,000 clones in the sample, 80% to 90% are singletons; the top ten hold about 3.4%. This CDR3 is built from 14 residues. CDR1 is MNHEY, CDR2 SMNVEV, per germline (reference sequence). Germline trimming cut 7 bases from V and 5 bases from J; bases unmatched to any gene: 8. Specimen: PBMCs or T cells enriched from blood (not recorded which). The TCR comes from a woman aged 50 to 60 with acute COVID-19. This chain links TRBV27 with TRBJ2-1, with 7 positions matching TRBD2. CDR3: CASKRKAGNNEQFF. CDR3 DNA sequence: TGTGCCAGCAAACGGAAAGCGGGGAACAATGAGCAGTTCTTC.